This T cell receptor beta chain was retrieved from a study of human T cells and chemical hapten exposure. About the study: DPC (0.01%) was patch tested on the upper back and read at 6 days.

CDR3 length equals 16 residues. The V gene end was trimmed by 6 bases and the J gene end by 5 bases; junction bases not matched to a gene: 10. The time point denotes: patch test 3, about 24 weeks after DPC sensitization. Treatment: therapeutic diphenylcyclopropenone sensitization with weekly scalp DPC. TCRdb analysed the RACE reads with MiXCR anew, one entry per CDR3 protein. The profile shows more than 150,000 distinct CDR3 sequences, about 25% of them singletons. This sample comprised whole blood, obtained in connection with sensitization to the hapten diphenylcyclopropenone (DPC). The clonotype originates from a woman aged 40-49 years with alopecia areata. Some clones in this sample may be carry-over from other donors' samples. V gene TRBV12-3 or TRBV12-4 combines with J gene TRBJ2-4; 10 nucleotides line up with TRBD1. In DNA form, the CDR3 reads TGTGCCAGCAGCCTCGGGACAGGGGTCACCCAAAACATTCAGTACTTC. Translating it yields CASSLGTGVTQNIQYF.